At least ten counts were recorded for the clone carrying this TCR beta chain. V lost 0 bases and J lost 9; bases outside the gene matches: 9. The CDR3 runs to 14 residues. Germline V gene sequence: CDR1 DFQATT, CDR2 SNEGSKA (reference sequence). The sample comes from a study of regulatory T cells in long-lasting Graves disease. According to the study, TCR beta libraries were built with iRepertoire HTBI primers and CDR3-region Arm-PCR. TCRdb passed the multiplex PCR reads through MiXCR, listing each CDR3 protein once. Of hundreds of thousands of distinct CDR3 sequences listed, approximately 15% are singletons. Time point defined: newly diagnosed GD, antithyroid drugs for less than 3 months. Isolated PBMC RNA provided the starting material for the TCR library. This sample was shared with a second study, whose subject was T cells in Graves' hyperthyroidism and ophthalmopathy.

This chain joins TRBV20-1 and TRBJ2-3; 7 bases match TRBD2. This clonotype originated in a man aged 25 to 45 with Graves disease. The source was peripheral blood mononuclear cells (PBMCs), collected at new diagnosis, from a patient treated with antithyroid drugs. CDR3 in DNA: TGCAGTGCTAGAGAGTTTGTTGCGGGAGAGACGCAGTATTTT. Encoded protein: CSAREFVAGETQYF.